This T cell receptor (beta chain) was recorded in a study of radiotherapy plus CTLA-4 blockade in lung cancer (dated by TCRdb to the late 2010s). For context, the study as a whole: Objective responses occurred in 15% to 20% of enrolled patients, and 30% to 35% achieved disease control.

Library preparation used the immunoSEQ multiplex PCR assay. TCRdb's version of the immuneACCESS table is confined to in-frame rearrangements and falls short of the full clone set. An unresolved V gene accounts for under half of the shortfall where checked; the remainder is of unknown origin. For this sample the table gives 45,000 to 55,000 clones, of which approximately 76% were detected only once. 11% of the sample is in the top ten clones. Study-level results and caveats: Early dynamic changes in blood T cell clones, together with increased serum interferon-beta after radiation, were reported as the strongest predictors of response. After treatment with radiotherapy and ipilimumab, TCR clones that came from tumors expanded in the peripheral blood.

V has 1 base trimmed and J has 7 bases trimmed; junction bases matching no gene number 3. The CDR3 spans 13 residues, from the cysteine through the phenylalanine. Only CDR3 DNA remains: 39 bases, in frame from the first base. CDR1 SGHVS and CDR2 FQNEAQ are derived from the germline V gene. As concerns this clone: This clone's antigen is unknown. The input lacks base qualities; no much larger clone sits a single base away.

The study evaluated CTLA-4 blockade (ipilimumab) given together with focal radiation therapy in patients who had chemo-refractory metastatic non-small-cell lung cancer. The V gene is TRBV7-8 and the J gene is TRBJ1-2; 7 nucleotides in the junction match TRBD1. The clonotype comes from a human donor with non-small cell lung cancer who had stable disease on radiotherapy plus ipilimumab. The source was peripheral blood, collected from a patient treated with radiotherapy plus ipilimumab. The nucleotide sequence is TGTGCCAGCAGCTTAGAACAGGGGATTGGCTACACCTTC. Its amino acids are CASSLEQGIGYTF.